Reported below is one T cell receptor beta chain. With 5 bases removed from V and 4 bases from J, the gap between germline ends came to 13 bases. The germline V gene has CDR1 SGHRS and CDR2 YFSETQ. This CDR3 has 13 amino acids. Sequencing was performed with immunoSEQ multiplex PCR; in TCRdb, only in-frame clones are kept and a portion is missing. The profile shows 70,000 to 85,000 clones, around 82% of them singletons. The sample originates from a study of OX40 agonist ivuxolimab in advanced cancers. The material sequenced was CD4+ or CD8+ T cells sorted from blood, taken in a trial of the OX40 agonist ivuxolimab. The TCR was taken from an adult with an advanced solid tumor such as melanoma, head and neck, liver or kidney cancer. The V call is TRBV5-1, the J call TRBJ2-7, with D possibly being TRBD2 (6 bases). The DNA for the CDR3 is TGCGCCAGCAGTGGCGGGGCGATGTACGAGCAGTACTTC. It is translated as CASSGGAMYEQYF. Full variable domain (missing parts from reference TRBV5-1 and TRBJ2-7): KAGVTQTPRYLIKTRGQQVTLSCSPISGHRSVSWYQQTPGQGLQFLFEYFSETQRNKGNFPGRFSGRQFSNSRSEMNVSTLELGDSALYLCASSGGAMYEQYFGPGTRLTVT.